The entry below gives a single TCR beta chain sequence along with its context. Its specificity is unknown. TCRdb re-derived calls from the 5' RACE reads in MiXCR, one entry per CDR3 protein. The sample holds fewer than 700,000 distinct CDR3 sequences, less than 25% seen once. This sample is part of a study of T-cell memory formation after mild COVID-19. Study summary: The two donors had largely donor-specific TCR clusters. General study points: Pre-infection memory already had some responding clones, implying cross-reactive memory joined. A second wave expanding day 15 to 37 was CD4+-biased; contracting clones were balanced.

The sequenced sample was PBMCs or a T cell subset sorted from them (not recorded which). The source of this sequence is an adult woman who had mild COVID-19 (a few samples of this study predate the infection). Cell type and time point are not known.

The CDR3 DNA sequence: TGTGCCAGCAGCTCCACCTCCAACACCGGGGAGCTGTTTTTT. Encoded protein: CASSSTSNTGELFF. This chain uses TRBV11-2 with TRBJ2-2; D is unresolved. This CDR3 comprises 14 residues. Trimming left V 4 bases short and J 2 bases short, with 8 bases between. Germline CDR1 SGHAT, CDR2 FQNNGV.